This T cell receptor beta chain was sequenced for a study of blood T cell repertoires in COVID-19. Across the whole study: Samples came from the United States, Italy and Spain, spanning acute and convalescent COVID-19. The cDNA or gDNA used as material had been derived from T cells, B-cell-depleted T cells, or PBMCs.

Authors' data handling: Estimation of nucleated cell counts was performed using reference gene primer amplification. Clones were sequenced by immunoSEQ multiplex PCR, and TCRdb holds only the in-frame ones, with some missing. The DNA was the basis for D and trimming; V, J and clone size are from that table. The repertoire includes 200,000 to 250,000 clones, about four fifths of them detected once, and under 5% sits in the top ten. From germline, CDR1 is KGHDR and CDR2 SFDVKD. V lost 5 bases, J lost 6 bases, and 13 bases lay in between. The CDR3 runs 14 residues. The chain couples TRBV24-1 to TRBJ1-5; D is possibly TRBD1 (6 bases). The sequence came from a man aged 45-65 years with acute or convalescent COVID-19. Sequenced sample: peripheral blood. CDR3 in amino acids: CATSGTGFRQPQHF. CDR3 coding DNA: TGTGCCACCAGTGGAACAGGGTTTCGTCAGCCCCAGCATTTT.